These T cell receptor beta chains were read from a single sample in a study of CD8 T cells in ankylosing spondylitis. TCRdb redid the calling of the 5' RACE reads with MiXCR, one entry per CDR3 protein. The repertoire has 700,000 to 1,000,000 distinct CDR3 sequences, 10% to 15% of them found once; the top ten carry approximately 0.46%. Sequencing was done on a sample of blood, either unsorted or a sorted T cell fraction (not recorded which). These receptors were obtained from a male donor with ankylosing spondylitis. CDR3s include the opening cysteine and the closing phenylalanine or tryptophan. The D gene is left open where the match is weak. Clone sizes are given selectively: once, few, many, or a class where the clone is expanded.

clone_size,v_call,d_call,j_call,cdr3_aa,cdr3_nt
many,TRBV5-1,NA,TRBJ1-1,CASSLAVDATAFF,TGCGCCAGCAGCTTGGCCGTTGACGCGACGGCTTTCTTT
many,TRBV12-3/TRBV12-4,NA,TRBJ2-1,CASSLQGPSYNEQFF,TGTGCCAGCAGTTTACAGGGTCCTTCCTACAATGAGCAGTTCTTC
NA,TRBV20-1,NA,TRBJ2-5,CSASSRVGQETQYF,TGCAGTGCTAGCTCTAGGGTTGGCCAAGAGACCCAGTACTTC
few,TRBV15,TRBD2,TRBJ2-1,CATSLLAGPYNEQFF,TGTGCCACCAGCCTGCTAGCGGGGCCGTACAATGAGCAGTTCTTC
NA,TRBV7-8,TRBD2,TRBJ2-3,CASSLLLAGRGDTQYF,TGTGCCAGCAGCTTATTACTAGCGGGAAGAGGAGATACGCAGTATTTT
many,TRBV7-6,NA,TRBJ2-3,CASSLVWDTQYF,TGTGCCAGCAGCCTTGTATGGGATACGCAGTATTTT
NA,TRBV6-1,NA,TRBJ2-1,CASILMPSSYNEQFF,TGTGCCAGCATCCTGATGCCGAGCTCCTACAATGAGCAGTTCTTC
many,TRBV24-1,NA,TRBJ2-3,CATSDLQFGGTDTQYF,TGTGCCACCAGTGATTTGCAGTTTGGTGGCACAGATACGCAGTATTTT
few,TRBV12-3/TRBV12-4,NA,TRBJ1-5,CASRTGQAPNQPQHF,TGTGCCAGCAGGACGGGACAAGCACCCAATCAGCCCCAGCATTTT
NA,TRBV2,TRBD1,TRBJ2-7,CASSWDRGDTYEQYF,TGTGCCAGCAGTTGGGACAGGGGAGACACATACGAGCAGTACTTC
NA,TRBV27,NA,TRBJ1-2,CASSETWGYDYGYTF,TGTGCCAGCTCTGAGACGTGGGGCTACGACTATGGCTACACCTTC
many,TRBV5-1,TRBD2,TRBJ2-3,CASSSDGRLAPTDTQYF,TGCGCCAGCAGCTCGGACGGTCGACTAGCGCCTACAGATACGCAGTATTTT
many,TRBV4-3,NA,TRBJ1-1,CASSQDQARNTEAFF,TGCGCCAGCAGCCAAGATCAGGCCAGGAACACTGAAGCTTTCTTT
NA,TRBV7-2,NA,TRBJ2-7,CASSSDGGYEQYF,TGTGCCAGCAGCTCCGACGGAGGCTACGAGCAGTACTTC
NA,TRBV20-1,TRBD1,TRBJ2-7,CSARDPHRGQLYEQYF,TGCAGTGCTAGAGATCCCCACAGGGGCCAACTATACGAGCAGTACTTC
NA,TRBV7-9,NA,TRBJ2-1,CASSSRDRQYNEQFF,TGTGCCAGCAGCAGCCGGGACCGACAATACAATGAGCAGTTCTTC
few,TRBV6-1,NA,TRBJ2-3,CASTWGENTDTQYF,TGTGCCAGCACATGGGGGGAAAACACAGATACGCAGTATTTT
NA,TRBV10-3,TRBD1,TRBJ1-2,CAIRSPTSGTVNYGYTF,TGTGCCATCAGATCACCAACTAGCGGGACAGTCAACTATGGCTACACCTTC
few,TRBV4-3,NA,TRBJ1-2,CASSHEDGGGYTF,TGCGCCAGCAGCCATGAAGATGGAGGTGGCTACACCTTC
NA,TRBV12-3/TRBV12-4,TRBD2,TRBJ2-1,CASSSGLHYNEQFF,TGTGCCAGCAGCTCGGGACTACATTACAATGAGCAGTTCTTC
NA,TRBV20-1,NA,TRBJ2-3,CSARDPPPTDTQYF,TGCAGTGCTAGAGATCCGCCCCCCACAGATACGCAGTATTTT
few,TRBV6-1,NA,TRBJ1-6,CASSPIRSSYNSPLHF,TGTGCCAGCAGCCCCATAAGATCCTCCTATAATTCACCCCTCCACTTT
few,TRBV5-1,TRBD1,TRBJ2-2,CASSARQGDGELFF,TGCGCCAGCAGCGCCCGACAGGGCGACGGGGAGCTGTTTTTT
NA,TRBV28,NA,TRBJ2-5,CASSLGSGYQETQYF,TGTGCCAGCAGTTTAGGTTCGGGGTACCAAGAGACCCAGTACTTC
few,TRBV20-1,NA,TRBJ1-2,CSAIQDRDYGYTF,TGCAGTGCTATACAGGACCGAGACTATGGCTACACCTTC
many,TRBV4-3,NA,TRBJ2-3,CASSREPGVGTDTQYF,TGCGCCAGCAGCCGCGAACCGGGAGTGGGCACAGATACGCAGTATTTT
NA,TRBV4-2,TRBD2,TRBJ2-1,CASSQLSGGDNEQFF,TGTGCCAGCAGCCAGTTAAGCGGGGGGGACAATGAGCAGTTCTTC
few,TRBV7-9,NA,TRBJ2-5,CASSVASSGETQYF,TGTGCCAGCAGCGTGGCCTCATCTGGGGAGACCCAGTACTTC
few,TRBV28,NA,TRBJ1-2,CASSLAEFGYTF,TGTGCCAGCAGTTTAGCGGAGTTTGGCTACACCTTC
few,TRBV7-9,NA,TRBJ2-1,CASSLMGNGEQFF,TGTGCCAGCAGCTTAATGGGGAATGGTGAGCAGTTCTTC
NA,TRBV18,NA,TRBJ2-7,CASSPAPWSYEQYF,TGTGCCAGCTCCCCTGCCCCTTGGTCCTACGAGCAGTACTTC
NA,TRBV20-1,NA,TRBJ2-7,CSATDTGYEQYF,TGCAGTGCTACCGATACGGGGTACGAGCAGTACTTC
few,TRBV7-2,NA,TRBJ1-1,CASSLTEAAEAFF,TGTGCCAGCAGCTTAACGGAGGCCGCTGAAGCTTTCTTT
few,TRBV20-1,NA,TRBJ1-2,CSAQQGSYGYTF,TGCAGTGCTCAACAGGGTAGCTATGGCTACACCTTC
few,TRBV2,NA,TRBJ1-1,CASSEALRTLNTEAFF,TGTGCCAGCAGTGAAGCGCTTCGCACCTTGAACACTGAAGCTTTCTTT
many,TRBV7-2,NA,TRBJ2-1,CASSLLQGYNEQFF,TGTGCCAGCAGCTTACTGCAGGGTTACAATGAGCAGTTCTTC
NA,TRBV6-5,NA,TRBJ2-3,CASSYSWYKTDTQYF,TGTGCCAGCAGTTACTCGTGGTACAAAACAGATACGCAGTATTTT
NA,TRBV7-2,TRBD1,TRBJ1-2,CASSTTRTGTGYGYTF,TGTGCCAGCAGCACCACAAGGACAGGCACGGGGTATGGCTACACCTTC
few,TRBV6-1,NA,TRBJ2-7,CATRGSTAYEQYF,TGTGCCACCCGGGGGTCGACAGCTTACGAGCAGTACTTC
few,TRBV5-6,NA,TRBJ2-6,CASSSLMSSGANVLTF,TGTGCCAGCAGCTCCTTAATGAGCTCTGGGGCCAACGTCCTGACTTTC
NA,TRBV28,NA,TRBJ2-7,CASSYHSYEQYF,TGTGCCAGCAGTTACCACAGTTACGAGCAGTACTTC
NA,TRBV20-1,TRBD2,TRBJ2-1,CSAPRTSGSLNEQFF,TGCAGTGCTCCAAGGACTAGCGGGAGTTTGAATGAGCAGTTCTTC
few,TRBV3-1,NA,TRBJ2-6,CASSLRVGANVLTF,TGTGCCAGCAGCCTCAGGGTTGGGGCCAACGTCCTGACTTTC
many,TRBV29-1,NA,TRBJ2-1,CSVLGRGQVNEQFF,TGCAGCGTTCTTGGGAGGGGGCAAGTCAATGAGCAGTTCTTC
few,TRBV5-1,NA,TRBJ1-2,CASSSQGRYTF,TGCGCCAGCAGCTCACAGGGACGCTACACCTTC
NA,TRBV5-1,NA,TRBJ1-2,CASSTDNYGYTF,TGCGCCAGCAGTACAGATAACTATGGCTACACCTTC
few,TRBV10-3,NA,TRBJ2-1,CAISEAPNNEQFF,TGTGCCATCAGCGAGGCCCCCAACAATGAGCAGTTCTTC
NA,TRBV7-2,NA,TRBJ1-5,CASSPQVDDQPQHF,TGTGCCAGCAGTCCTCAGGTGGATGATCAGCCCCAGCATTTT
NA,TRBV7-2,TRBD1,TRBJ1-1,CASSPGQGKLGNTEAFF,TGTGCCAGCAGCCCGGGACAGGGAAAATTGGGGAACACTGAAGCTTTCTTT
many,TRBV29-1,TRBD1,TRBJ2-7,CSVIPGQGGEQYF,TGCAGCGTTATCCCGGGACAGGGAGGCGAGCAGTACTTC
once,TRBV5-6,NA,TRBJ2-1,CASSPEFNEQFF,TGTGCCAGCAGCCCGGAATTTAATGAGCAGTTCTTC